This T cell receptor (beta chain) was sequenced during a study of regulatory T cells in long-lasting Graves disease. General study findings and limits: Persistent patients shared some 2,500 public clonotypes among themselves. Newly diagnosed patients shared fewer, at roughly 1,000. Persistent disease was associated with favored TRBV28 usage and with favored use of TRBJ1-2 and TRBJ2-5.

This clonotype was counted between two and nine times. Its antigen is unknown. Germline CDR1 MNHNS, CDR2 SASEGT. The V end lost 6 bases, the J end lost 0 bases, and 18 bases lay between the germline ends. The length of the CDR3 is 17 residues. Time point meaning: persistent/refractory GD, antithyroid drugs over 5 years with positive TRAb. Scientists built the TCR library using RNA that was extracted from PBMCs. Roughly 9.2-milliliter peripheral blood samples went into EDTA tubes. The TCR beta library used iRepertoire HTBI primers with Arm-PCR amplification of CDR3. Each CDR3 protein is one row after TCRdb ran MiXCR on the multiplex PCR reads. This sample has some 300,000 distinct CDR3 sequences; approximately 20% occur once, and the top ten carry 56%.

The specimen comprised peripheral blood mononuclear cells (PBMCs), sampled when the disease was refractory, from a patient treated with antithyroid drugs. V usage is TRBV6-1 and J usage is TRBJ1-3; possible D gene TRBD1, 6 bases. This receptor was identified in a female donor with Graves disease. In DNA, the CDR3 is TGTGCCAGCAGCCCTAAGACAGGAGGTCACTCTGGAAACACCATATATTTT. This encodes CASSPKTGGHSGNTIYF.